The rows below give T cell receptor beta chains drawn from one sample of a study of PD-1 blockade in classical Hodgkin lymphoma. Generated by immunoSEQ multiplex PCR, the TCRdb table keeps only in-frame clones and is missing some. The sample consists of 45,000 to 55,000 clones, approximately 84% of them appearing once. The sample consisted of peripheral blood mononuclear cells (PBMCs), taken at baseline. The receptors here all came from a human donor with classical Hodgkin lymphoma. Each CDR3 is given with its conserved first and last residue. The order of the fields is clone size, D gene, J gene, V gene, CDR3 DNA, CDR3 protein. D genes are given only for firm matches. Clone size, where shown, is once, few, many, or a class for clones that have expanded.

>-|-|TRBJ1-1|TRBV7-2
TGTGCCAGCAGCCGGAATCAGGGGTGGGCGACTGAAGCTTTCTTT
CASSRNQGWATEAFF
>-|-|TRBJ2-6|TRBV18
TGTGCCAGCTCACCATACCTCTCTGGTCTCTCTGGGGCCAACGTCCTGACTTTC
CASSPYLSGLSGANVLTF
>-|-|TRBJ2-1|TRBV9
TGTGCCAGCAGCGTAGAGATGTACAATGAGCAGTTCTTC
CASSVEMYNEQFF
>-|TRBD2|TRBJ2-5|TRBV27
TGTGCCAGCAGTCCGCGGACTAGCGGGCGGGAGACCCAGTACTTC
CASSPRTSGRETQYF
>-|-|TRBJ1-1|TRBV6-5
TGTGCCAGCAGATCGAACAGGCTCGGATGGACTGAAGCTTTCTTT
CASRSNRLGWTEAFF
>few|-|TRBJ2-3|TRBV27
TGTGCCAGCAGGCGCTACACCGGGACCACCACAGATACGCAGTATTTT
CASRRYTGTTTDTQYF
>-|-|TRBJ1-1|TRBV11-3
TGTGCCAGCAGCTTAACGGGGTGGGGGAACACTGAAGCTTTCTTT
CASSLTGWGNTEAFF
>-|-|TRBJ2-3|TRBV4-3
TGCGCCAGCAGCCAAGAGGGCAGGGGCACAGATACGCAGTATTTT
CASSQEGRGTDTQYF
>-|TRBD1|TRBJ2-7|TRBV2
TGTGCCAGCAGCTATGGACAGGTCGGCTCCTACGAGCAGTACTTC
CASSYGQVGSYEQYF
>-|-|TRBJ1-2|TRBV19
TGTGCCAGTAGGAGGGGGGGGATCCAGACTATCTATGGCTACACCTTC
CASRRGGIQTIYGYTF
>-|TRBD2|TRBJ2-1|TRBV5-1
TGCGCCAGCAGCTTGATCGCGGGAGGGCCGGGGGAGCAGTTCTTC
CASSLIAGGPGEQFF
>-|-|TRBJ1-5|TRBV6-5
TGTGCCAGCAGTTACTCGAAGGAGCAGCCCCAGCATTTT
CASSYSKEQPQHF
>-|TRBD1|TRBJ1-5|TRBV27
TGTGCCAGCAGACGTACCCCAGGGGGCGGCAATCAGCCCCAGCATTTT
CASRRTPGGGNQPQHF
>-|-|TRBJ2-1|TRBV19
TGTGCCAGTAGTACCCGGAGCGAGCAGTTCTTC
CASSTRSEQFF
>-|-|TRBJ2-1|TRBV7-2
TGTGCCAGCAGCTTAGGGACTCCTAGGTACAATGAGCAGTTCTTC
CASSLGTPRYNEQFF
>once|-|TRBJ1-1|TRBV10-3
TGTGCCACCGCACCCCAGGGAAGCACTGAAGCTTTCTTT
CATAPQGSTEAFF
>-|-|TRBJ1-1|TRBV4-2
TGTGCCAGCAGCTCTGGGGCAGGGGCGACGTATAGCACTGAAGCTTTCTTT
CASSSGAGATYSTEAFF
>-|TRBD2|TRBJ2-1|TRBV5-6
TGTGCCAGCATCAATAGCGGGAGGGCGTCCTACAATGAGCAGTTCTTC
CASINSGRASYNEQFF
>once|TRBD2|TRBJ2-3|TRBV2
TGTGCCAGCGGACTAGCGGGAGGGTCAGATACGCAGTATTTT
CASGLAGGSDTQYF
>-|-|TRBJ2-3|TRBV15
TGTGCCACCAGCAGAAGGTTGGACAGCACAGATACGCAGTATTTT
CATSRRLDSTDTQYF
>-|TRBD1|TRBJ1-4|TRBV19
TGTGCCAGTAGTATAATAGGACAGGGGCTTACTAATGAAAAACTGTTTTTT
CASSIIGQGLTNEKLFF
>-|TRBD1|TRBJ1-2|TRBV6-5
TGTGCCAGCAGTTACTCGTATTCACAGGGGGGCCTGCCCTACACCTTC
CASSYSYSQGGLPYTF
>-|-|TRBJ2-1|TRBV9
TGTGCCAGCAGCGTCGAGCTCCACGGTGAGCAGTTCTTC
CASSVELHGEQFF
>-|TRBD1|TRBJ1-5|TRBV5-6
TGTGCCAGCAGCTTGGAGGGGGCCAATAGGCCCCAGCATTTT
CASSLEGANRPQHF
>few|-|TRBJ1-5|TRBV19
TGTGCCAGTGAGGACCCCGGACGGCAGCCCCAGCATTTT
CASEDPGRQPQHF
>-|-|TRBJ1-1|TRBV6-5
TGTGCCAGCAGTTACTCGACAGGCCCGATGAACACTGAAGCTTTCTTT
CASSYSTGPMNTEAFF
>-|TRBD1|TRBJ2-7|TRBV7-2
TGTGCCAGCAGCTTGGAGACAGGGGGCTACGAGCAGTACTTC
CASSLETGGYEQYF
>-|-|TRBJ2-7|TRBV30
TGTGCCTGGAGTCGCTCCTACGAGCAGTACTTC
CAWSRSYEQYF
>few|-|TRBJ1-1|TRBV11-3
TGTGCCAGCAGCTTATACCCGGATAGTGAAGCTTTCTTT
CASSLYPDSEAFF
>-|-|TRBJ2-7|TRBV9
TGTGCCAGCAGCGTGGGCGGTGATTACGAGCAGTACTTC
CASSVGGDYEQYF
>-|-|TRBJ2-1|TRBV13
TGTGCCAGCACCCTCCGACAGGAGATTTACAATGAGCAGTTCTTC
CASTLRQEIYNEQFF
>-|TRBD2|TRBJ2-3|TRBV11-3
TGTGCCAGCAGCCCCCGCCTAGCGGGAGACAGTACGCAGTATTTT
CASSPRLAGDSTQYF
>-|-|TRBJ2-3|TRBV5-4
TGTGCCAGCAGCTCTTCCCACGGGAGTGGCCCAGATACGCAGTATTTT
CASSSSHGSGPDTQYF
>-|TRBD2|TRBJ2-5|TRBV2
TGTGCCAGCACCCAGGGAGCTAGCGGGAGTCGGGAGCAGTACTTC
CASTQGASGSREQYF
>-|-|TRBJ2-1|TRBV4-3
TGCGCCAGCAGCCAAGATTTCGGGGGGCGCCCCCACAATGAGCAGTTCTTC
CASSQDFGGRPHNEQFF
>-|TRBD1|TRBJ1-6|TRBV30
TGTGCCTGGAGTGTACGGGCGACAGGGGCTCAGGCCAATTCACCCCTCCACTTT
CAWSVRATGAQANSPLHF
>-|-|TRBJ1-4|TRBV4-3
TGCGCCAGCAGCCAGGACCGGCCTAGGGCGGGGGAAAAACTGTTTTTT
CASSQDRPRAGEKLFF
>-|-|TRBJ2-2|TRBV27
TGTGCCAGCAGAGCGAATTCGGGGAACACCGGGGAGCTGTTTTTT
CASRANSGNTGELFF
>-|TRBD2|TRBJ2-1|TRBV7-3
TGTGCCAGCAGCTTAGATGGGACTAGCGGGAATGAGCAGTTCTTC
CASSLDGTSGNEQFF
>-|TRBD2|TRBJ2-7|TRBV5-1
TGCGCCAGCAGCAAACTAGCGGGAGGCCCAGGGGCCACCTACGAGCAGTACTTC
CASSKLAGGPGATYEQYF
>-|TRBD1|TRBJ1-2|TRBV7-2
TGTGCCAGCAGCTCCACAGGGGGCGACTATGGCTACACCTTC
CASSSTGGDYGYTF
>-|TRBD2|TRBJ2-7|TRBV6-1
TGTGCCAGCAATGGGGCGAAAAGCGGGAGCTACGAGCAGTACTTC
CASNGAKSGSYEQYF
>-|-|TRBJ1-2|TRBV9
TGTGCCAGCAGCGTAGGCATCGCCTATGGCTACACCTTC
CASSVGIAYGYTF
>few|TRBD2|TRBJ2-5|TRBV10-3
TGTGCCATCAGTGAATACGTTAGCGGGAGGGCCGAAGAGACCCAGTACTTC
CAISEYVSGRAEETQYF
>-|-|TRBJ2-2|TRBV5-6
TGTGCCAGCAGCATGCCCGGGGGACAGCACACCGGGGAGCTGTTTTTT
CASSMPGGQHTGELFF